What follows are 31 T cell receptor beta chains derived from one specimen sequenced in a study of identical twins listed by TCRdb under 2016. The library was produced with 5' RACE. This sample was sequenced with an Illumina HiSeq 2000. Starting from the raw public reads, TCRdb applied fastp trimming at Q25, assembled clones with MiXCR and retained in-frame beta chains. Rows merge per CDR3 protein into single entries with the most common DNA and genes. The sample table shows 240,000 or so distinct CDR3 sequences, and roughly 13% are seen once. Roughly 4.2% of the sample comes from the top ten. These data were also filed under a second study, of yellow fever vaccine responses in identical twins.

Sequenced material: memory (CD45RO+) T cells sorted from blood. This sample's cell subset or site label indicates: CD45RO+ enriched T cells. The source of these receptors is a young woman in good health.

The table lists this clonotype with a few counts. The chain joins TRBV5-1 to TRBJ2-1; 14 bases match TRBD2. Germline assignment: CDR1 SGHRS and CDR2 YFSETQ. The CDR3 consists of 20 residues. Trimming cost V 3 bases and J 0 bases; bases outside gene matches: 11. The CDR3 coding sequence is TGCGCCAGCAGCTCAAAGACTAGCGGGGGGGCATCAAGCTCCTACAATGAGCAGTTCTTC. Translation: CASSSKTSGGASSSYNEQFF.

This clonotype was picked up a small number of times. The chain carries TRBV20-1 and TRBJ2-7, with a possible D match to TRBD1 (5 bases). V was trimmed by 6 bases and J by 1 base, leaving 16 bases between them. The CDR3 runs to 14 residues. Germline CDR1 and CDR2: DFQATT and SNEGSKA (reference sequence). The CDR3: CSAVRMTVSYEQYF. CDR3 coding DNA: TGCAGTGCCGTCCGGATGACAGTGTCCTACGAGCAGTACTTC.

The table lists this clonotype with many counts. The chain has TRBV20-1 and TRBJ2-1, with 7 bases fitting TRBD2. The CDR3 has 12 residues. Germline trimming cut 3 bases from V and 6 bases from J; bases unmatched to any gene: 2. Germline V gene lookup returns CDR1 DFQATT and CDR2 SNEGSKA (reference sequence). CDR3 in DNA: TGCAGTGCTAGCGGGGGGACCAATGAGCAGTTCTTC. Translation gives CSASGGTNEQFF.

The J gene is TRBJ2-5, the V gene TRBV12-3 or TRBV12-4; 13 bases are a match to TRBD2. With 5 bases clipped from V and 5 bases from J, the junction kept 5 bases outside the gene matches. The CDR3 consists of 15 residues. The CDR3 sequence: CASSPRLAGGETQYF. The CDR3 DNA reads TGTGCCAGCAGTCCCCGACTAGCGGGAGGTGAGACCCAGTACTTC.

This clonotype has just a few counts. The V and J genes are TRBV24-1 and TRBJ2-3; no reliable D call. The length of the CDR3 is 16 residues. Deletions cut 1 base from V and 0 bases from J, with 10 bases between. Per the germline V gene, CDR1 is KGHDR and CDR2 is SFDVKD. The CDR3: CATSDLTAPSTDTQYF. DNA for the CDR3: TGTGCCACCAGTGATTTAACGGCACCCAGCACAGATACGCAGTATTTT.

This clonotype turned up a few times. The CDR3 nucleotides are TGTGCCAGCAGCTTAGGGTTACAGGGGGTGCGGACGCAGTATTTT. Protein: CASSLGLQGVRTQYF. This sequence joins TRBV7-2 and TRBJ2-3; 8 positions agree with TRBD1. Germline V gives CDR1 SGHTA, CDR2 FQGNSA. The V segment lost 1 base and the J segment 9 bases; nucleotides outside the gene matches: 9. The CDR3 extends over 15 amino acids.

This clonotype was counted a few times. The chain recombines TRBV29-1 with TRBJ2-3; 11 bases agree with TRBD2. With 7 bases clipped from V and 4 bases from J, the junction kept 7 bases outside the gene matches. This CDR3 spans 14 amino acids. In germline, CDR1 is SQVTM, CDR2 ANQGSEA. The CDR3 DNA sequence: TGCAGCGCGACGGGACTAGCGGTAGCAGATACGCAGTATTTT. It is translated as CSATGLAVADTQYF.

This clonotype was seen repeatedly, ten times or more. The gene calls are TRBV7-9 and TRBJ1-4; D gene uncertain. The V end was cut by 1 base, the J end by 6 bases, with 12 bases between. This CDR3 contains 15 residues. Germline values: CDR1 SEHNR, CDR2 FQNEAQ (reference sequence). CDR3 protein: CASSLGVVADEKLFF. CDR3 bases: TGTGCCAGCAGCTTAGGTGTTGTTGCCGATGAAAAACTGTTTTTT.

This clonotype was counted a few times. The rearrangement joins TRBV5-1 to TRBJ2-7; the match to TRBD2 covers 8 bases. Per the germline V gene, CDR1 is SGHRS and CDR2 is YFSETQ. V gave up 3 bases and J gave up 0 bases; unmatched junction bases: 14. This CDR3 is 18 amino acids long. This CDR3 is CASSSAAGATFPSYEQYF. The CDR3 nucleotides are TGCGCCAGCAGCTCAGCAGCGGGGGCCACCTTTCCCTCCTACGAGCAGTACTTC.

This clonotype was observed a few times. The chain combines TRBV3-1 with TRBJ2-2; possible D gene TRBD1, 5 bases. Trimming pared 2 bases from V and 0 bases from J, leaving 13 bases between. The CDR3 has 17 residues. Germline V gene sequence: CDR1 LGHDT, CDR2 YNNKEL (reference sequence). The CDR3, as DNA: TGTGCCAGCAGCCAAAATAAGGGCAGGGCGAACACCGGGGAGCTGTTTTTT. Translating gives CASSQNKGRANTGELFF.

The rearrangement links TRBV4-2 to TRBJ1-5; D is ambiguous. The V end lost 0 bases, the J end lost 1 base, and 7 bases lay between the germline ends. The CDR3 is 15 residues long. From germline, CDR1 is LGHNA and CDR2 YNFKEQ. CDR3 residues: CASSQEEGSNQPQHF. The CDR3 DNA reads TGTGCCAGCAGCCAAGAGGAGGGAAGCAATCAGCCCCAGCATTTT.

The gene calls are TRBV5-1 and TRBJ2-2, with 9 bases that match TRBD2. The V gene's germline CDR1 is SGHRS and CDR2 YFSETQ. This CDR3 region has 15 residues. The trim removed 4 bases at V and 1 base at J, leaving 2 bases unmatched. This CDR3 reads CASSLSGGNTGELFF. DNA for the CDR3: TGCGCCAGCAGCCTTAGCGGGGGGAACACCGGGGAGCTGTTTTTT.

The gene calls are TRBV6-5 and TRBJ1-5; unclear D gene. Germline assignment: CDR1 MNHEY and CDR2 SVGAGI. Trimming cost V 0 bases and J 4 bases, with 4 bases left between them. CDR3 length: 13 amino acids. Here the CDR3 DNA reads TGTGCCAGCAGTTACTCGGTGAATCAGCCCCAGCATTTT. It translates to CASSYSVNQPQHF.

This clonotype has only a few counts. The chain has TRBV24-1 and TRBJ2-3; no firm D call. From germline, CDR1 is KGHDR and CDR2 SFDVKD. There are 11 residues in the CDR3. Trimming took off 9 bases at V and 5 bases at J, with 8 bases between the two ends. DNA of the CDR3: TGTGCCACCGGAACGAGAGATACGCAGTATTTT. It is translated as CATGTRDTQYF.

The table lists this clonotype with a few counts. The chain is built from TRBV28 and TRBJ2-6; D is ambiguous. The CDR3 runs 15 residues. Per germline, CDR1 MDHEN and CDR2 SYDVKM. V lost 1 base and J lost 0, with 4 bases in between. As DNA, the CDR3 is TGTGCCAGCAGTTTATTCGGCTCTGGGGCCAACGTCCTGACTTTC. This codes for CASSLFGSGANVLTF.

The chain uses TRBV7-2 and TRBJ2-2; D gene uncertain. CDR1 and CDR2 from the germline V gene are SGHTA and FQGNSA. This CDR3 spans 13 amino acids. V lost 3 bases and J lost 5, with 7 bases in between. The CDR3 nucleotides are TGTGCCAGCAGCTTTTCGATGACCGGGGAGCTGTTTTTT. It yields the protein CASSFSMTGELFF.

V and J are TRBV20-1 and TRBJ2-5, with D tentatively TRBD1 (7 bases). Germline V lookup: CDR1 DFQATT, CDR2 SNEGSKA (reference sequence). V lost 6 bases and J 2 bases, leaving 10 bases between the germline ends. This CDR3 is built from 12 residues. Here the CDR3 reads CSARGAQETQYF. The CDR3 DNA is TGCAGTGCCAGGGGGGCTCAAGAGACCCAGTACTTC.

The chain couples TRBV2 to TRBJ2-4; D call uncertain. The V gene's germline CDR1 is SNHLY and CDR2 FYNNEI. The CDR3 contains 13 residues. V was shortened by 8 bases and J by 2 bases, with 10 bases between the two germline ends. The CDR3 reads CASAERSKNIQYF. The CDR3 DNA sequence: TGTGCCAGCGCCGAGCGATCCAAAAACATTCAGTACTTC.

V usage is TRBV28 and J usage is TRBJ2-7, with 10 bases aligning to TRBD1. The CDR3 is 15 residues long. The V gene end was trimmed by 8 bases and the J gene end by 4 bases; junction bases not matched to a gene: 11. Germline CDR1 is MDHEN and CDR2 is SYDVKM. The CDR3 here is CASGKPGQGKYEQYF. The CDR3 nucleotides are TGTGCCAGCGGGAAGCCGGGACAGGGGAAATACGAGCAGTACTTC.

The chain couples TRBV21-1 to TRBJ2-7; TRBD2 was called by the table and not checked on the DNA. TRBV21-1 has pseudogene status. The CDR3 is made up of 22 amino acids. The CDR3 protein is CASIFLPPLWTSGHTPTYEQYF. The CDR3 nucleotides are TGTGCCAGCATTTTTCTCCCCCCACTTTGGACTAGCGGACACACGCCCACCTACGAGCAGTACTTC.

The chain is built from TRBV19 and TRBJ2-1; TRBD1 agrees at 8 bases. This CDR3 contains 15 residues. Germline V gene data show CDR1 as LNHDA and CDR2 as SQIVND (reference sequence). The V segment lost 5 bases and the J segment 4 bases; nucleotides outside the gene matches: 7. CDR3 DNA sequence: TGTGCCAGTAGTCGGGCACAGGGGGTTTACAATGAGCAGTTCTTC. Its protein product is CASSRAQGVYNEQFF.

The genes are TRBV6-2 or TRBV6-3 and TRBJ2-2, with TRBD1 matching 9 bases. Germline CDR1 MNHEY, CDR2 SVGEGT. This CDR3 is built from 15 residues. Losses at the gene ends were 6 bases for V and 4 bases for J; bases not matched to a gene: 6. This chain's CDR3 is CASRGTGWLTGELFF. In nucleotides, the CDR3 is TGTGCCAGCAGAGGGACAGGGTGGCTCACCGGGGAGCTGTTTTTT.

In this sample, this clonotype turned up a few times. The V gene is TRBV2, the J gene TRBJ2-1, with D perhaps matching TRBD2 (7 bases). V shed 6 bases and J shed 1 base, with 19 bases lying between them. The CDR3 length is 17 residues. Germline V gene lookup returns CDR1 SNHLY and CDR2 FYNNEI. The CDR3 sequence is CASSRPGRGRSYNEQFF. CDR3 in DNA: TGTGCCAGCAGCCGCCCGGGGCGGGGGCGGTCCTACAATGAGCAGTTCTTC.

The table lists this clonotype with a few counts. The genes are TRBV20-1 and TRBJ2-1; TRBD2 aligns across 12 bases. The CDR3 runs to 15 residues. After removal of 6 bases from V and 9 bases from J, the junction contained 12 bases not matched to a gene. Germline V gene lookup returns CDR1 DFQATT and CDR2 SNEGSKA (reference sequence). CDR3 sequence reads: CSAARLAGAPGEQFF. CDR3 in DNA: TGCAGTGCAGCCCGACTAGCGGGAGCTCCAGGTGAGCAGTTCTTC.

There are a few counts of this clonotype. The rearrangement links TRBV20-1 to TRBJ2-3, with 8 bases matching TRBD2. Germline lookup yields CDR1 DFQATT and CDR2 SNEGSKA (reference sequence). J lost 4 bases, V lost 6 bases, and 6 bases had no gene match. This CDR3 spans 13 amino acids. CDR3 region: CSAIAGTSDTQYF. The CDR3 coding sequence is TGCAGTGCCATAGCGGGGACGTCAGATACGCAGTATTTT.

This clonotype occurred many times. The chain couples TRBV7-9 to TRBJ2-1; 10 bases match TRBD2. The CDR3 spans 16 residues. Looked up from germline, CDR1 is SEHNR and CDR2 is FQNEAQ (reference sequence). The junction had 7 bases not matched to a gene; V was cut back by 2 bases and J by 6 bases. DNA of the CDR3: TGTGCCAGCAGCTTACCTGTAGCGGGAGGAGGCAATGAGCAGTTCTTC. This gives the protein CASSLPVAGGGNEQFF. Variable domain in full (rest from reference TRBV7-9 and TRBJ2-1): DTGVSQNPRHKITKRGQNVTFRCDPISEHNRLYWYRQTLGQGPEFLTYFQNEAQLEKSRLLSDRFSAERPKGSFSTLEIQRTEQGDSAMYLCASSLPVAGGGNEQFFGPGTRLTVL.

J is TRBJ2-7 and V is TRBV5-5, with 7 bases identical to TRBD1. Germline CDR1 reads SGHKS; CDR2 reads YYEKEE (reference sequence). The junction had 6 bases not matched to a gene; V was cut back by 0 bases and J by 3 bases. The CDR3 loop spans 15 amino acids. The CDR3 loop is CASSLAIQGFYEQYF. Written as DNA, the CDR3 is TGTGCCAGCAGCTTGGCTATACAGGGGTTCTACGAGCAGTACTTC.

This clonotype was picked up a small number of times. The V and J genes are TRBV29-1 and TRBJ2-1; 9 bases map to TRBD2. Germline V gene lookup returns CDR1 SQVTM and CDR2 ANQGSEA. This CDR3 is 14 amino acids long. The V and J ends lost 6 bases and 5 bases, in that order; junction bases with no gene match: 8. The CDR3 loop is CSVRGGIGDNEQFF. In nucleotides, the CDR3 is TGCAGCGTGCGGGGGGGGATCGGAGACAATGAGCAGTTCTTC.

Only a few counts were recorded for this clonotype. The V and J genes are TRBV2 and TRBJ2-3, with TRBD1 identical over 9 bases. V shed 6 bases and J 0 bases; nucleotides not matched to a gene: 4. This CDR3 spans 15 amino acids. Germline V gene sequence: CDR1 SNHLY, CDR2 FYNNEI. The CDR3 protein is CASRPGQGSTDTQYF. The CDR3 nucleotides read TGTGCCAGCAGGCCCGGACAGGGGAGCACAGATACGCAGTATTTT.

This clonotype was seen ten or more times. V is TRBV20-1 and J is TRBJ2-1, with TRBD2 matching over 9 bases. This CDR3 spans 14 amino acids. V was pared by 7 bases and J by 3 bases, with 7 bases of the junction left unmatched. In germline, CDR1 is DFQATT, CDR2 SNEGSKA (reference sequence). CDR3 DNA sequence: TGCAGTGTAATGACTAGCGGAAGCTACAATGAGCAGTTCTTC. Its translation is CSVMTSGSYNEQFF.

This clonotype was seen more than once but under ten times. The chain recombines TRBV7-2 with TRBJ2-1; a possible D gene is TRBD1 (6 bases). Trimming took off 5 bases at V and 6 bases at J, with 20 bases between the two ends. Per the germline V gene, CDR1 is SGHTA and CDR2 is FQGNSA. The CDR3 extends over 16 amino acids. The DNA of the CDR3 is TGTGCCAGCAGCCCGAAGCCAGGGGTCCTCGGCAATGAGCAGTTCTTC. Its protein is CASSPKPGVLGNEQFF. The complete variable domain, with remaining parts taken from reference TRBV7-2 and TRBJ2-1, reads GAGVSQSPSNKVTEKGKDVELRCDPISGHTALYWYRQSLGQGLEFLIYFQGNSAPDKSGLPSDRFSAERTGGSVSTLTIQRTQQEDSAVYLCASSPKPGVLGNEQFFGPGTRLTVL.